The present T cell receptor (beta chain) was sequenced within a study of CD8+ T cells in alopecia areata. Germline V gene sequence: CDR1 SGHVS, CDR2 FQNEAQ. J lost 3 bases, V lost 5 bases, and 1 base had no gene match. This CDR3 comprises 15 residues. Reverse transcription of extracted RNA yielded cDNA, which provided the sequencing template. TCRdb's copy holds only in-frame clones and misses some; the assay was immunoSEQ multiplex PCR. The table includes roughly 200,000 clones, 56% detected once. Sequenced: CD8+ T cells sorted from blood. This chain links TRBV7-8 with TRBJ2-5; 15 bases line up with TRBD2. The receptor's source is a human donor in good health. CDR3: CASSRTSGGEETQYF. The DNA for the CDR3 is TGTGCCAGCAGCCGGACTAGCGGGGGGGAAGAGACCCAGTACTTC.